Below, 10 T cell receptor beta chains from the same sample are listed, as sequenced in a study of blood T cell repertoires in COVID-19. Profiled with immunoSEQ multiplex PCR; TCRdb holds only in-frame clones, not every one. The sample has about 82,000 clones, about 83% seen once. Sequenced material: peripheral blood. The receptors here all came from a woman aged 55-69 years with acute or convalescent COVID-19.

The CDR3 bases are TGTGCCAGTAGTCCCTGGACTGGCGTTAGCAATCAGCCCCAGCATTTT. Its translation is CASSPWTGVSNQPQHF. The chain uses TRBV19 and TRBJ1-5; unclear D gene. Trimming removed 5 bases at V and 0 bases at J, with 14 bases between. From germline, CDR1 is LNHDA and CDR2 SQIVND (reference sequence). This CDR3 is 16 amino acids long.

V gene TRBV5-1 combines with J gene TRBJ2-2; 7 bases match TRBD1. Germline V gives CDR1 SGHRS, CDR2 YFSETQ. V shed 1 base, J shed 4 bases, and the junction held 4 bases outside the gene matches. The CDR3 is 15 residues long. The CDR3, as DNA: TGCGCCAGCAGCTTGCAAGGGGGCGGCACCGGGGAGCTGTTTTTT. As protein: CASSLQGGGTGELFF.

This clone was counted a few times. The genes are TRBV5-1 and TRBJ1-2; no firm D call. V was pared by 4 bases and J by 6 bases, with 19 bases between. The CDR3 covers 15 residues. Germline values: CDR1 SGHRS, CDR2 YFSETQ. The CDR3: CASSLNRGVLDGYTF. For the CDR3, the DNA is TGCGCCAGCAGCCTGAACCGTGGAGTTTTGGATGGCTACACCTTC. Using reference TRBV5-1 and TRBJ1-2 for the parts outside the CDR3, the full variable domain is KAGVTQTPRYLIKTRGQQVTLSCSPISGHRSVSWYQQTPGQGLQFLFEYFSETQRNKGNFPGRFSGRQFSNSRSEMNVSTLELGDSALYLCASSLNRGVLDGYTFGSGTRLTVV.

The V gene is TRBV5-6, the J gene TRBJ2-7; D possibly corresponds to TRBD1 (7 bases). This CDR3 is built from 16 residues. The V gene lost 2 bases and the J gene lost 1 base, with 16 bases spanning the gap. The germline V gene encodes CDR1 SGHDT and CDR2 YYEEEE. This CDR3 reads CASSLFRQGGSYEQYF. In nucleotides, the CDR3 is TGTGCCAGCAGCTTATTTCGGCAGGGGGGTTCCTACGAGCAGTACTTC.

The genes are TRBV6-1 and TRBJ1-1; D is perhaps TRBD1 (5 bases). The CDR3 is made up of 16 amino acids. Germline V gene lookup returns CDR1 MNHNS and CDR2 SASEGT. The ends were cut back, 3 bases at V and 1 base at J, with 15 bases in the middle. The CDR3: CASSDEVRGGNTEAFF. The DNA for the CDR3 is TGTGCCAGCAGTGACGAGGTCCGCGGGGGGAACACTGAAGCTTTCTTT.

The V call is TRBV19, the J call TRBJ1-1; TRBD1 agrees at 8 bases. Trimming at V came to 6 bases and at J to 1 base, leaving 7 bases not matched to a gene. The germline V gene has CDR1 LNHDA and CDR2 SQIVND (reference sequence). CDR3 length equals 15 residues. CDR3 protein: CASSAQGARNTEAFF. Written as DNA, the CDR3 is TGTGCCAGTAGCGCCCAGGGGGCGCGGAACACTGAAGCTTTCTTT.

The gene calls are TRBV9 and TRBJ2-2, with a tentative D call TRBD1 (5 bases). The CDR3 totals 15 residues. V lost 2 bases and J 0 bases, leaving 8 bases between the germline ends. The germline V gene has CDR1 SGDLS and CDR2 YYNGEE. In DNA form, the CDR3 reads TGTGCCAGCAGCGTGACAGCCGCGAACACCGGGGAGCTGTTTTTT. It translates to CASSVTAANTGELFF.

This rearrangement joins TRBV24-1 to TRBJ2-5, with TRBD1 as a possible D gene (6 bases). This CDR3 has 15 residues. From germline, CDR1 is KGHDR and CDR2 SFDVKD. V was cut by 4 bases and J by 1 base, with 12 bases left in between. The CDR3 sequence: CATSDSDRIQETQYF. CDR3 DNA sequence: TGTGCCACCAGTGACTCAGACAGGATCCAAGAGACCCAGTACTTC.

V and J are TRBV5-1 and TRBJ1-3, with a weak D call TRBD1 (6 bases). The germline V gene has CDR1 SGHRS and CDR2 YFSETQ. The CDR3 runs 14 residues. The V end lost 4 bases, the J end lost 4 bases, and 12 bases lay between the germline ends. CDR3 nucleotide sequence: TGCGCCAGCAGCCCGCAGGGGACGGGAAACACCATATATTTT. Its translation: CASSPQGTGNTIYF.

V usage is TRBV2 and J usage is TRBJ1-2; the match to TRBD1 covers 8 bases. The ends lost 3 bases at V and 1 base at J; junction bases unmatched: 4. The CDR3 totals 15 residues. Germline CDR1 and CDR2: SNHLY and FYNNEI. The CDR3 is CASSEDRESNYGYTF. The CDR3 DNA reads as TGTGCCAGCAGTGAGGACAGGGAGAGTAACTATGGCTACACCTTC.